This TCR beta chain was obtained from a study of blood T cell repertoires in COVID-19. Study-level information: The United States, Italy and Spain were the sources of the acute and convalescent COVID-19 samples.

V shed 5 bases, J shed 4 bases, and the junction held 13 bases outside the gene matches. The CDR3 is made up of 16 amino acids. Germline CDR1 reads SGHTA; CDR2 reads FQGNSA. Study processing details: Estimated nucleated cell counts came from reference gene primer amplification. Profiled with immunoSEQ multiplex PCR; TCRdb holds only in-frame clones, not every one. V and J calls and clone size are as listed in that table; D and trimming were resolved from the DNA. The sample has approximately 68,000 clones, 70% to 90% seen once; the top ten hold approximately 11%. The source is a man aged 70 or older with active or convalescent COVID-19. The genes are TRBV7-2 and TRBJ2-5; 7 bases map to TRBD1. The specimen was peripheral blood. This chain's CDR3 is CASSATDRPARETQYF. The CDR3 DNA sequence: TGTGCCAGCAGCGCAACGGACAGGCCAGCCCGAGAGACCCAGTACTTC.